Sequencing of this T cell receptor beta chain was carried out in a study of post-analysis software for immune sequencing data. This clonotype turned up a few times. Its specificity is not known. TCR beta cDNA libraries included unique molecular identifiers. Each batch of about 0.9 to 10 million T cells produced 400,000 to 650,000 cDNA molecules. MiXCR, run by TCRdb on the PCR reads, gives a single entry per CDR3 protein. The table has about 760,000 distinct CDR3 sequences, about 27% seen once. Notes on the study in general: People with multiple sclerosis had a significantly lower normalized Chao1 diversity than controls did.

The specimen was blood. The TCR was taken from a girl aged 5-17 years with multiple sclerosis.

The chain's CDR3 is CASSLVPGQGIWYGYTF. The CDR3 DNA reads TGTGCCAGCAGCTTAGTTCCGGGACAGGGTATATGGTATGGCTACACCTTC. V and J are TRBV7-9 and TRBJ1-2; 9 bases are shared with TRBD1. V shed 1 base, J shed 5 bases, and the junction held 11 bases outside the gene matches. CDR3 length: 17 amino acids. The germline gives CDR1 SEHNR, CDR2 FQNEAQ (reference sequence).